These 23 T cell receptor beta chains came from one sample sequenced in a study of T-cell memory formation after mild COVID-19. MiXCR, applied by TCRdb to the 5' RACE reads, yields one record per CDR3 protein. The sample carries about 390,000 distinct CDR3 sequences, approximately 15% recorded once. Sequencing was performed on PBMCs or a T cell subset sorted from them (not recorded which). Source of these receptors: a man aged 18 to 29 who had mild COVID-19 (a few samples of this study predate the infection). Cell type and time point are not known.

This chain uses TRBV28 with TRBJ1-5, with D perhaps TRBD1 (6 bases). The CDR3 has 13 residues. Germline V lookup: CDR1 MDHEN, CDR2 SYDVKM. Trimming took 6 bases from V and 4 from J, leaving 10 bases between them. The CDR3 DNA reads TGTGCCAGCAGGTATACAGGGAATCAGCCCCAGCATTTT. Encoded protein: CASRYTGNQPQHF.

The rearrangement links TRBV20-1 to TRBJ1-1; D is uncertain. Germline CDR1 DFQATT, CDR2 SNEGSKA (reference sequence). The CDR3 has 12 amino acids. CDR3 nucleotide sequence: TGCAGGGCCCCAACCCTGAACACTGAAGCTTTCTTT. This gives the protein CRAPTLNTEAFF.

This clonotype was seen a handful of times. The CDR3 region is CASSYTSEGGETQYF. CDR3 DNA sequence: TGTGCCAGCAGCTATACTAGCGAAGGAGGGGAGACCCAGTACTTC. The chain employs TRBV7-2 and TRBJ2-5; TRBD2 agrees at 7 bases. Germline values: CDR1 SGHTA, CDR2 FQGNSA. The CDR3 runs 15 residues. J was trimmed by 5 bases and V by 4 bases; bases with no gene match: 10. Variable domain in full (rest from reference TRBV7-2 and TRBJ2-5): GAGVSQSPSNKVTEKGKDVELRCDPISGHTALYWYRQSLGQGLEFLIYFQGNSAPDKSGLPSDRFSAERTGGSVSTLTIQRTQQEDSAVYLCASSYTSEGGETQYFGPGTRLLVL.

In its sample, this clonotype was seen a few times. V usage is TRBV27 and J usage is TRBJ1-5, with D possibly matching TRBD1 (5 bases). The CDR3 runs to 16 residues. V lost 6 bases, J lost 0 bases, and 15 bases lay in between. Germline CDR1 and CDR2: MNHEY and SMNVEV (reference sequence). CDR3 nucleotides: TGTGCCAGCAGCGACATCGGGCAGGGTAGCAATCAGCCCCAGCATTTT. Protein sequence: CASSDIGQGSNQPQHF.

This clonotype showed up just a few times. This chain links TRBV7-2 with TRBJ1-3; D gene ambiguous. V gave up 3 bases and J gave up 0 bases, with 18 bases separating them. Germline values: CDR1 SGHTA, CDR2 FQGNSA. The CDR3 is 18 residues long. CDR3 protein: CASSFARTYEFSGNTIYF. In DNA form, the CDR3 reads TGTGCCAGCAGCTTCGCACGGACGTACGAATTCTCTGGAAACACCATATATTTT.

A few counts support this clonotype. V is TRBV7-6 and J is TRBJ2-3; 10 bases are shared with TRBD2. CDR1 is SGHVS and CDR2 is FNYEAQ in the germline V gene. The trim removed 4 bases at V and 2 bases at J, leaving 6 bases unmatched. The CDR3 is 16 residues long. CDR3 residues: CASSSLAGALTDTQYF. CDR3 nucleotide sequence: TGTGCCAGCAGCTCCCTAGCGGGGGCCCTCACAGATACGCAGTATTTT.

The chain uses TRBV7-6 and TRBJ1-1, with a tentative D call TRBD1 (5 bases). The CDR3 loop spans 15 amino acids. The germline CDR1 and CDR2 sequences are SGHVS and FNYEAQ. V was pared by 5 bases and J by 3 bases, with 16 bases between. The CDR3 loop reads CASSPRGGADTEAFF. CDR3 in DNA: TGTGCCAGCAGCCCCCGCGGAGGGGCTGACACTGAAGCTTTCTTT.

The V and J genes are TRBV2 and TRBJ2-3; D unclear. The CDR3 loop spans 14 amino acids. Trimming took 5 bases from V and 2 from J, leaving 11 bases between them. From germline, CDR1 is SNHLY and CDR2 FYNNEI. For the CDR3, the DNA is TGTGCCAGCAGTTACGCGGTTAACACAGATACGCAGTATTTT. Translating it yields CASSYAVNTDTQYF.

This clonotype was observed many times. CDR3 in amino acids: CASSLEADRLTGELFF. In nucleotides, the CDR3 is TGCGCCAGCAGCTTGGAAGCGGACAGACTCACCGGGGAGCTGTTTTTT. This chain joins TRBV5-1 and TRBJ2-2; TRBD1 is a possible D gene (6 bases). CDR3 length: 16 residues. The ends were cut back, 0 bases at V and 4 bases at J, with 13 bases in the middle. CDR1 is SGHRS and CDR2 is YFSETQ in the germline V gene.

This clonotype appeared a few times. The rearrangement links TRBV24-1 to TRBJ2-1; 7 bases are shared with TRBD2. The CDR3 extends over 13 amino acids. V lost 10 bases to trimming and J lost 6 bases; unmatched junction nucleotides: 8. The germline gives CDR1 KGHDR, CDR2 SFDVKD. The CDR3 reads CATELPGGNEQFF. CDR3 sequence (DNA): TGTGCCACAGAACTACCGGGGGGCAATGAGCAGTTCTTC.

This clonotype has a handful of counts. This chain connects TRBV6-6 to TRBJ2-7; D call uncertain. The ends were cut back, 0 bases at V and 3 bases at J, with 6 bases in the middle. Germline lookup yields CDR1 MNHNY and CDR2 SVGAGI (reference sequence). The CDR3 has 13 amino acids. The CDR3 nucleotides are TGTGCCAGCAGTTACTCCAGTAACTACGAGCAGTACGTC. This gives the protein CASSYSSNYEQYV.

This clonotype occurred many times. This chain links TRBV29-1 with TRBJ2-3, with TRBD1 matching over 10 bases. V was clipped by 3 bases and J by 4 bases; unmatched bases: 1. The germline CDR1 and CDR2 sequences are SQVTM and ANQGSEA. The CDR3 length is 13 residues. The CDR3 nucleotides are TGCAGCGTTGAGGACAGGGGGGCAGATACGCAGTATTTT. It codes for CSVEDRGADTQYF.

This clonotype came up a few times. The chain joins TRBV12-3 or TRBV12-4 to TRBJ2-2; D unclear. The CDR3 covers 14 residues. With 5 bases removed from V and 5 bases from J, the gap between germline ends came to 12 bases. The CDR3 DNA sequence: TGTGCCAGCAGTGCACGGAGAGGTACCGGGGAGCTGTTTTTT. Its protein is CASSARRGTGELFF.

This clonotype was observed a handful of times. The CDR3 here is CASSLEGMGTEAFF. Written as DNA, the CDR3 is TGTGCCAGCAGCTTAGAAGGGATGGGCACTGAAGCTTTCTTT. V and J are TRBV7-3 and TRBJ1-1; D remains unclear. Trimming shortened V by 2 bases and J by 4 bases, and 11 bases separated the two germline ends. Germline CDR1 and CDR2: SGHTA and FQGTGA. This CDR3 is 14 amino acids long.

This clonotype was observed at least ten times. The chain combines TRBV7-2 with TRBJ2-7; D is tentatively TRBD1 or TRBD2 (5 bases each). Germline V CDR1 and CDR2: SGHTA, FQGNSA. The CDR3 runs 14 residues. Trimming pared 1 base from V and 2 bases from J, leaving 9 bases between. The CDR3 DNA sequence: TGTGCCAGCAGCTTAGGTCCGGGGCCCTACGAGCAGTACGTC. It yields the protein CASSLGPGPYEQYV.

In its sample, this clonotype was seen many times. The junction and the germline gene differ at one end; a read error may be behind it. The gene calls are TRBV6-2 or TRBV6-3 and TRBJ2-5; D is unclear. This CDR3 is 11 amino acids long. Germline V gene data show CDR1 as MNHEY and CDR2 as SVGEGT. The CDR3 sequence: CASSYSRTVDF. Here the CDR3 DNA reads TGTGCCAGCAGTTACTCTAGGACGGTGGACTTC.

This clonotype was counted between two and nine times. This chain joins TRBV7-2 and TRBJ1-2, with D possibly TRBD1 on 6 matching bases. Trimming removed 8 bases at V and 4 bases at J, with 17 bases between. The CDR3 consists of 14 residues. Germline V CDR1 and CDR2: SGHTA, FQGNSA. The CDR3 DNA is TGTGCCAGCCTCCGGGAAGGGGGGCCCTATGGCTACACCTTC. Its translation: CASLREGGPYGYTF. Looking up the rest from reference TRBV7-2 and TRBJ1-2 gives the full variable domain: GAGVSQSPSNKVTEKGKDVELRCDPISGHTALYWYRQSLGQGLEFLIYFQGNSAPDKSGLPSDRFSAERTGGSVSTLTIQRTQQEDSAVYLCASLREGGPYGYTFGSGTRLTVV.

This clonotype was counted ten times or more. The V and J genes are TRBV20-1 and TRBJ2-1; 8 nucleotides agree with TRBD2. This CDR3 comprises 15 residues. The germline gives CDR1 DFQATT, CDR2 SNEGSKA (reference sequence). The ends lost 0 bases at V and 4 bases at J; junction bases unmatched: 5. The CDR3 DNA sequence: TGCAGTGCTAGAGATCCTCGCGGGGGGTACAATGAGCAGTTCTTC. Translating gives CSARDPRGGYNEQFF.

V and J are TRBV5-1 and TRBJ2-5; tentative D call: TRBD1 (5 bases). This CDR3 region has 14 residues. With 6 bases removed from V and 1 base from J, the gap between germline ends came to 13 bases. Germline V gives CDR1 SGHRS, CDR2 YFSETQ. The CDR3 is CASMEVDSQETQYF. The CDR3 DNA reads as TGCGCCAGCATGGAAGTCGACAGCCAAGAGACCCAGTACTTC.

This clonotype was observed once. The chain has TRBV20-1 and TRBJ2-3; 11 nucleotides match TRBD2. The CDR3 is 14 amino acids. The germline V gene has CDR1 DFQATT and CDR2 SNEGSKA (reference sequence). CDR3 sequence: CRVAGGIDTDTQYF. The CDR3 DNA reads TGCAGAGTAGCGGGGGGGATTGACACAGATACGCAGTATTTT.

This clonotype has more than one count but fewer than ten. This sequence joins TRBV7-9 and TRBJ2-5; D is undetermined. Germline lookup yields CDR1 SEHNR and CDR2 FQNEAQ (reference sequence). CDR3 length: 15 residues. V lost 5 bases to trimming and J lost 3 bases, with 16 bases between them. CDR3 sequence: CASSPTLTAKETQYF. In DNA, the CDR3 is TGTGCCAGCAGCCCAACGCTCACGGCCAAAGAGACCCAGTACTTC.

This chain links TRBV7-2 with TRBJ1-3, with D possibly being TRBD1 (6 bases). V lost 5 bases and J 0 bases, leaving 14 bases between the germline ends. Per germline, CDR1 SGHTA and CDR2 FQGNSA. The CDR3 has 16 residues. The CDR3 region has the DNA TGTGCCAGCAGCATCGGGGGCAGCTTCTCTGGAAACACCATATATTTT. Translating it yields CASSIGGSFSGNTIYF.

This clonotype was seen a few times. The chain recombines TRBV7-2 with TRBJ2-7, with D hard to call. Germline CDR1 and CDR2: SGHTA and FQGNSA. V was shortened by 3 bases and J by 0 bases, with 12 bases between the two germline ends. The CDR3 has 15 residues. The CDR3 sequence is CASSFRLSGSYEQYF. CDR3 DNA: TGTGCCAGCAGCTTTAGGCTTTCCGGCTCCTACGAGCAGTACTTC.